The 30 T cell receptor beta chains given below trace back to one sample, sequenced in a study of T cell changes during pregnancy in multiple sclerosis. TCRdb keeps only in-frame clones here, not all; method: immunoSEQ multiplex PCR. The data hold 85,000 to 90,000 clones, with about 91% observed a single time. Sequencing was performed on peripheral blood, taken in the first trimester of pregnancy. The receptors come from a female donor in good health, enrolled as a control in a pregnancy study.

The chain recombines TRBV7-9 with TRBJ2-3, with TRBD2 as a possible D gene (5 bases). Trimming stripped 4 bases from V and 6 bases from J, with 17 bases between. The CDR3 has 15 amino acids. The germline V gene has CDR1 SEHNR and CDR2 FQNEAQ (reference sequence). CDR3 residues: CASSSRTSQDDTQYF. CDR3 DNA: TGTGCCAGCAGCTCCCGGACTTCGCAAGATGATACGCAGTATTTT.

The chain employs TRBV6-6 and TRBJ1-5; the D is unclear. The V end was cut by 10 bases, the J end by 2 bases, with 18 bases between. The CDR3 is made up of 15 amino acids. Germline V gene sequence: CDR1 MNHNY, CDR2 SVGAGI (reference sequence). CDR3 residues: CATNPGWEGNQPQHF. In DNA form, the CDR3 reads TGTGCCACCAACCCGGGTTGGGAGGGCAATCAGCCCCAGCATTTT.

The rearrangement links TRBV28 to TRBJ1-4; TRBD1 aligns across 9 bases. V lost 6 bases to trimming and J lost 13 bases; unmatched junction nucleotides: 9. Germline V gene sequence: CDR1 MDHEN, CDR2 SYDVKM. This CDR3 has 13 residues. The CDR3 is CASRIPGQGGLFF. CDR3 sequence (DNA): TGTGCCAGCAGGATACCGGGACAGGGAGGACTGTTTTTT. Drawing the rest from reference TRBV28 and TRBJ1-4, the complete variable domain is DVKVTQSSRYLVKRTGEKVFLECVQDMDHENMFWYRQDPGLGLRLIYFSYDVKMKEKGDIPEGYSVSREKKERFSLILESASTNQTSMYLCASRIPGQGGLFFGSGTQLSVL.

V usage is TRBV6-4 and J usage is TRBJ2-3; D ambiguous. From germline, CDR1 is MRHNA and CDR2 SNTAGT. The CDR3 consists of 13 residues. Trimming removed 4 bases at V and 3 bases at J, with 8 bases between. The CDR3 DNA sequence: TGTGCCAGCAGTGTTAGATCTACAGATACGCAGTATTTT. Its translation is CASSVRSTDTQYF.

This clone has just one count. The chain uses TRBV6-5 and TRBJ2-5, with 10 positions matching TRBD1. Germline V gene data show CDR1 as MNHEY and CDR2 as SVGAGI. The junction had 4 bases not matched to a gene; V was cut back by 5 bases and J by 4 bases. CDR3 length: 14 amino acids. In DNA, the CDR3 is TGTGCCAGCAGTGACAGGGGGCGTACAGAGACCCAGTACTTC. It yields the protein CASSDRGRTETQYF.

The chain recombines TRBV6-5 with TRBJ2-5; 9 positions match TRBD2. The CDR3 length is 14 residues. Trimming at V came to 9 bases and at J to 6 bases, leaving 11 bases not matched to a gene. Germline CDR1 reads MNHEY; CDR2 reads SVGAGI. DNA of the CDR3: TGTGCCAGTAAGCGGGGGGCCATCTCGAAGACCCAGTACTTC. It yields the protein CASKRGAISKTQYF.

This chain joins TRBV6-5 and TRBJ2-5, with D possibly TRBD1 on 5 matching bases. This CDR3 has 11 amino acids. Trimming cost V 8 bases and J 7 bases, with 11 bases left between them. CDR1 and CDR2 (germline): MNHEY, SVGAGI. The DNA for the CDR3 is TGTGCCAGCGGAGTCCAGGGGACCCAGTACTTC. Its translation is CASGVQGTQYF.

This clone was seen once. The V call is TRBV18, the J call TRBJ1-2; 9 bases map to TRBD1. Losses at the gene ends were 3 bases for V and 3 bases for J; bases not matched to a gene: 5. The CDR3 is 15 residues long. Germline V CDR1 and CDR2: KGHSH, LQKENI. This CDR3 is CASSPSTGGDYGYTF. Here the CDR3 DNA reads TGTGCCAGCTCACCGAGTACAGGGGGCGACTATGGCTACACCTTC.

The V gene is TRBV4-1, the J gene TRBJ2-7; D gene ambiguous. Germline assignment: CDR1 MGHRA and CDR2 YSYEKL. V gave up 4 bases and J gave up 1 base, with 11 bases separating them. This CDR3 is 14 amino acids long. The CDR3 DNA sequence: TGCGCCAGCAGCCCGACTCCCCTTTCCTACGAGCAGTACTTC. It specifies CASSPTPLSYEQYF.

CDR3 protein: CASSQYLAGAQETQYF. The CDR3 coding sequence is TGTGCCAGCAGCCAATACCTAGCGGGGGCCCAAGAGACCCAGTACTTC. The chain employs TRBV4-2 and TRBJ2-5; 10 bases are a match to TRBD2. Trimming cost V 2 bases and J 1 base; bases outside gene matches: 4. This CDR3 region has 16 residues. Germline-derived CDR1 and CDR2 are LGHNA and YNFKEQ.

This clone has only a few counts. The rearrangement links TRBV30 to TRBJ1-1; no clear D gene. CDR1 is GTSNPN, CDR2 SVGIG, per germline (reference sequence). V lost 4 bases and J lost 1, with 7 bases in between. The CDR3 has 12 amino acids. The CDR3 sequence: CAWTSGNTEAFF. DNA of the CDR3: TGTGCCTGGACCTCGGGGAACACTGAAGCTTTCTTT.

The CDR3 here is CASSQGQVNSPLHF. CDR3 nucleotide sequence: TGTGCCAGCAGCCAGGGACAAGTTAATTCACCCCTCCACTTT. The chain is built from TRBV7-9 and TRBJ1-6, with a weak D call TRBD1 (6 bases). Germline CDR1 SEHNR, CDR2 FQNEAQ (reference sequence). V was trimmed by 5 bases and J by 6 bases, leaving 11 bases between them. The CDR3 runs to 14 residues.

The chain has TRBV30 and TRBJ1-2; TRBD1 aligns across 7 bases. The V and J ends lost 3 bases and 6 bases, in that order; junction bases with no gene match: 7. This CDR3 is built from 13 residues. Per the germline V gene, CDR1 is GTSNPN and CDR2 is SVGIG (reference sequence). Written as DNA, the CDR3 is TGTGCCTGGAGCGGGGACAGAAGACATGGCTACACCTTC. Protein sequence: CAWSGDRRHGYTF.

CDR3 in DNA: TGTGCCAGCAGTATCGGGGGGGTCCGATCCTACGAGCAGTACTTC. It specifies CASSIGGVRSYEQYF. This chain links TRBV6-1 with TRBJ2-7; 8 nucleotides line up with TRBD2. Germline V gene lookup returns CDR1 MNHNS and CDR2 SASEGT. CDR3 length equals 15 residues. V shed 5 bases and J 1 base; nucleotides not matched to a gene: 7.

This chain connects TRBV5-1 to TRBJ2-1, with 11 bases matching TRBD2. The CDR3 extends over 14 amino acids. Losses at the gene ends were 8 bases for V and 6 bases for J; bases not matched to a gene: 7. CDR1 and CDR2 (germline): SGHRS, YFSETQ. CDR3 protein: CASSRGLAANEQFF. The CDR3, as DNA: TGCGCCAGTAGTAGGGGACTAGCGGCCAATGAGCAGTTCTTC.

The chain has TRBV5-1 and TRBJ2-6; no definite D call. The CDR3 is made up of 17 amino acids. The V end lost 4 bases, the J end lost 0 bases, and 14 bases lay between the germline ends. Germline V lookup: CDR1 SGHRS, CDR2 YFSETQ. The CDR3 coding sequence is TGCGCCAGCAGCCACTATGATCAACGCTCTGGGGCCAACGTCCTGACTTTC. This sequence encodes CASSHYDQRSGANVLTF.

V usage is TRBV6-5 and J usage is TRBJ2-4; D may be TRBD1 (6 bases). V gave up 5 bases and J gave up 1 base, with 9 bases separating them. The germline gives CDR1 MNHEY, CDR2 SVGAGI. This CDR3 is built from 14 residues. CDR3 bases: TGTGCCAGCAGTAAAGGACAGGCCAAAAACATTCAGTACTTC. It yields the protein CASSKGQAKNIQYF.

V and J are TRBV5-1 and TRBJ1-2; 7 nucleotides align to TRBD1. The V gene's germline CDR1 is SGHRS and CDR2 YFSETQ. The CDR3 runs to 13 residues. V was clipped by 3 bases and J by 4 bases; unmatched bases: 3. The CDR3 sequence: CASSSTGSYGYTF. DNA of the CDR3: TGCGCCAGCAGCTCGACAGGGTCCTATGGCTACACCTTC.

This clone was recorded only once. The chain couples TRBV5-1 to TRBJ1-1; D unclear. Trimming took off 9 bases at V and 3 bases at J, with 12 bases between the two ends. Germline V CDR1 and CDR2: SGHRS, YFSETQ. This CDR3 region has 12 residues. In DNA, the CDR3 is TGCGCCACCGGGGATGGGGACACTGAAGCTTTCTTT. It is translated as CATGDGDTEAFF.

The chain couples TRBV7-9 to TRBJ1-1, with 7 bases fitting TRBD1. The V and J ends lost 0 bases and 6 bases, in that order; junction bases with no gene match: 7. Per the germline V gene, CDR1 is SEHNR and CDR2 is FQNEAQ (reference sequence). This CDR3 comprises 15 residues. The CDR3 DNA follows: TGTGCCAGCAGCTTAGCGACCGGACAGGACCCTGAAGCTTTCTTT. It is translated as CASSLATGQDPEAFF. Combining the CDR3 with reference TRBV7-9 and TRBJ1-1 gives the whole variable domain DTGVSQNPRHKITKRGQNVTFRCDPISEHNRLYWYRQTLGQGPEFLTYFQNEAQLEKSRLLSDRFSAERPKGSFSTLEIQRTEQGDSAMYLCASSLATGQDPEAFFGQGTRLTVV.

The chain combines TRBV7-2 with TRBJ2-5; D possibly corresponds to TRBD2 (5 bases). The V end lost 2 bases, the J end lost 2 bases, and 15 bases lay between the germline ends. The germline gives CDR1 SGHTA, CDR2 FQGNSA. The CDR3 is 16 amino acids. In DNA form, the CDR3 reads TGTGCCAGCAGCTTAAACCCGCGAAGCGGTCAAGAGACCCAGTACTTC. Translated: CASSLNPRSGQETQYF.

The chain has TRBV27 and TRBJ1-5; TRBD1 might be the D (5 bases). The CDR3 length is 14 residues. Deletions cut 2 bases from V and 3 bases from J, with 8 bases between. Germline assignment: CDR1 MNHEY and CDR2 SMNVEV (reference sequence). The CDR3 is CASSLKGINQPQHF. The CDR3 coding sequence is TGTGCCAGCAGTTTAAAGGGGATCAATCAGCCCCAGCATTTT.

V and J are TRBV7-3 and TRBJ1-6; D possibly corresponds to TRBD1 (6 bases). The V gene lost 9 bases and the J gene lost 1 base, with 19 bases spanning the gap. Germline CDR1 SGHTA, CDR2 FQGTGA. This CDR3 region has 17 residues. The CDR3 DNA reads as TGTGCCAGAAGCAGCGGCTGGGGGCAATCCTATAATTCACCCCTCCACTTT. Its translation is CARSSGWGQSYNSPLHF.

J is TRBJ2-7 and V is TRBV13, with D possibly TRBD2 on 6 matching bases. Germline V CDR1 and CDR2: PRHDT, FYEKMQ (reference sequence). This CDR3 spans 15 amino acids. Between the trimmed V and J ends, which lost 2 bases and 6 bases, there was a span of 17 bases. CDR3 protein: CASSLRGLPLREQYF. The CDR3 coding sequence is TGTGCCAGCAGCTTAAGGGGACTTCCCCTTCGCGAGCAGTACTTC.

This sequence joins TRBV7-8 and TRBJ2-7; D ambiguous. CDR1 and CDR2 (germline): SGHVS, FQNEAQ. Deletions cut 5 bases from V and 5 bases from J, with 10 bases between. The CDR3 totals 12 residues. In nucleotides, the CDR3 is TGTGCCAGCAGCCTAGGGCACGACGAGCAGTACTTC. Encoded protein: CASSLGHDEQYF.

The chain carries TRBV7-9 and TRBJ1-5; possibly TRBD1 for D (6 bases). From germline, CDR1 is SEHNR and CDR2 FQNEAQ (reference sequence). The CDR3 sequence is 14 residues long. The V end was cut by 5 bases, the J end by 3 bases, with 11 bases between. In DNA form, the CDR3 reads TGTGCCAGCAGCCCCGGACAGCCCAATCAGCCCCAGCATTTT. Its protein is CASSPGQPNQPQHF.

The V call is TRBV18, the J call TRBJ2-3; a possible D gene is TRBD1 (5 bases). Germline CDR1 is KGHSH and CDR2 is LQKENI. Trimming shortened V by 2 bases and J by 2 bases, and 8 bases separated the two germline ends. CDR3 size: 14 residues. DNA for the CDR3: TGTGCCAGCTCACCAATAGGGGTCACAGATACGCAGTATTTT. Translated, it gives CASSPIGVTDTQYF.

Only a few counts were recorded for this clone. For the CDR3, the DNA is TGTGCCACCAGCCCTATACGGGACAATTCCTACGAGCAGTACTTC. Its protein is CATSPIRDNSYEQYF. V gene TRBV15 combines with J gene TRBJ2-7; D is possibly TRBD1 (6 bases). There are 15 residues in the CDR3. Germline V lookup: CDR1 LNHNV, CDR2 YYDKDF (reference sequence). V gave up 5 bases and J gave up 1 base, with 15 bases separating them.

The chain is built from TRBV4-1 and TRBJ2-5, with 8 bases identical to TRBD2. Germline CDR1 reads MGHRA; CDR2 reads YSYEKL. The CDR3 has 15 amino acids. With 6 bases clipped from V and 5 bases from J, the junction kept 11 bases outside the gene matches. Here the CDR3 reads CASSYTGGVGETQYF. The CDR3 nucleotides are TGCGCCAGCAGTTATACGGGGGGGGTTGGGGAGACCCAGTACTTC.

J is TRBJ2-5 and V is TRBV7-9, with 12 bases lining up with TRBD1. Germline trimming cut 5 bases from V and 5 bases from J; bases unmatched to any gene: 12. Germline values: CDR1 SEHNR, CDR2 FQNEAQ (reference sequence). The CDR3 is made up of 17 amino acids. The CDR3 DNA reads TGTGCCAGCAGCCCGTTCCGGGACAGGGGGCGACGTGAGACCCAGTACTTC. Translated, it gives CASSPFRDRGRRETQYF.